These 28 T cell receptor beta chains were all obtained from the same sample, sequenced in a study of blood T cell repertoires in COVID-19. The data were produced by immunoSEQ multiplex PCR, yet TCRdb's version contains in-frame clones alone and is incomplete. The sample has some 190,000 clones, 82% seen once. Sequenced: peripheral blood. These receptors were collected from an older woman with COVID-19, enrolled during active disease.

The V gene is TRBV7-9, the J gene TRBJ1-6, with D possibly TRBD1 on 5 matching bases. Germline CDR1 is SEHNR and CDR2 is FQNEAQ (reference sequence). The CDR3 is 15 residues long. Between the trimmed V and J ends, which lost 4 bases and 8 bases, there was a span of 15 bases. The CDR3 bases are TGTGCCAGCAGCTCCGACGACGGGGGTTATTCACCCCTCCACTTT. Its translation is CASSSDDGGYSPLHF.

This chain links TRBV7-6 with TRBJ1-5; tentatively, D is TRBD1 (5 bases). This CDR3 spans 16 amino acids. Trimming took off 2 bases at V and 2 bases at J, with 13 bases between the two ends. In germline, CDR1 is SGHVS, CDR2 FNYEAQ. In nucleotides, the CDR3 is TGTGCCAGCAGCTTATCGGGCGACAGCCGCAATCAGCCCCAGCATTTT. This gives the protein CASSLSGDSRNQPQHF.

The rearrangement uses TRBV5-4 and TRBJ2-2; TRBD2 aligns across 13 bases. J gave up 1 base and V 0 bases, and 0 bases lay outside the gene matches. The CDR3 runs 17 residues. CDR1 SGHNT and CDR2 YYREEE come from the germline V gene (reference sequence). CDR3 loop: CASSLGLAGGNTGELFF. The CDR3 DNA follows: TGTGCCAGCAGCTTGGGACTAGCGGGAGGGAACACCGGGGAGCTGTTTTTT.

V usage is TRBV5-1 and J usage is TRBJ2-5; TRBD1 aligns across 7 bases. Trimming removed 4 bases from V and 4 bases from J; junction bases left unmatched: 7. The CDR3 spans 14 residues. CDR1 and CDR2 (germline): SGHRS, YFSETQ. The DNA for the CDR3 is TGCGCCAGCAGCCGGGACAGCACGCGAGAGACCCAGTACTTC. This codes for CASSRDSTRETQYF.

This clone turned up a few times. The V gene is TRBV10-3, the J gene TRBJ2-7; TRBD1 is a possible D gene (5 bases). V was clipped by 4 bases and J by 12 bases, with 19 bases between them. The germline V gene encodes CDR1 ENHRY and CDR2 SYGVKD. The CDR3 totals 13 residues. The CDR3 DNA sequence: TGTGCCATCAGTGGAGTGACAGACTTTATTTGGTACGTC. Translating it yields CAISGVTDFIWYV.

The chain carries TRBV13 and TRBJ2-2; 7 positions match TRBD1. The germline V gene has CDR1 PRHDT and CDR2 FYEKMQ (reference sequence). This CDR3 is 16 amino acids long. J was trimmed by 9 bases and V by 4 bases; bases with no gene match: 14. DNA of the CDR3: TGTGCCAGCAGCTCCAGAGGGACAGTCAAATCGAGGGAGCTGTTTTTT. It codes for CASSSRGTVKSRELFF.

This chain joins TRBV6-5 and TRBJ2-7; D is perhaps TRBD2 (6 bases). From germline, CDR1 is MNHEY and CDR2 SVGAGI. V dropped 0 bases and J dropped 6 bases, with 12 bases sitting between them. The CDR3 consists of 14 residues. The CDR3 nucleotides read TGTGCCAGCAGTTACTCACTAGCCGCTTCCGAGCAGTACTTC. Translation: CASSYSLAASEQYF.

This chain connects TRBV9 to TRBJ2-3, with D possibly being TRBD2 (5 bases). This CDR3 is 12 amino acids long. The germline V and J ends were trimmed by 2 bases and 10 bases, with 11 bases remaining between them. CDR1 and CDR2 from the germline V gene are SGDLS and YYNGEE. The CDR3 is CASSVTRGPQYF. In DNA, the CDR3 is TGTGCCAGCAGCGTTACCCGGGGTCCGCAGTATTTT.

The chain couples TRBV7-9 to TRBJ1-3; D is perhaps TRBD1 (6 bases). Germline lookup yields CDR1 SEHNR and CDR2 FQNEAQ (reference sequence). This CDR3 region has 14 residues. V was clipped by 5 bases and J by 0 bases, with 8 bases between them. The chain's CDR3 is CASSPTGSGNTIYF. Written as DNA, the CDR3 is TGTGCCAGCAGCCCGACAGGCTCTGGAAACACCATATATTTT.

The rearrangement joins TRBV5-1 to TRBJ1-3; no clear D. Germline V CDR1 and CDR2: SGHRS, YFSETQ. CDR3 length: 16 amino acids. Trimming left V 0 bases short and J 0 bases short, with 10 bases between. As DNA, the CDR3 is TGCGCCAGCAGCTTGGACCACGGGAACTCTGGAAACACCATATATTTT. Protein product: CASSLDHGNSGNTIYF.

CDR3 nucleotide sequence: TGTGCCAGCTCGGCAGGACTAGCGGGAGTGGGAGATACGCAGTATTTT. It encodes CASSAGLAGVGDTQYF. The V gene is TRBV18, the J gene TRBJ2-3; 13 positions agree with TRBD2. Germline V gene sequence: CDR1 KGHSH, CDR2 LQKENI. CDR3 length: 16 residues. Trimming cost V 6 bases and J 5 bases; bases outside gene matches: 8.

This rearrangement joins TRBV5-1 to TRBJ1-5; D is unclear. The CDR3 consists of 15 residues. CDR1 is SGHRS, CDR2 YFSETQ, per germline. Trimming cost V 5 bases and J 0 bases, with 12 bases left between them. CDR3 protein: CASRVGANSNQPQHF. CDR3 DNA: TGCGCCAGCAGGGTTGGAGCGAATAGCAATCAGCCCCAGCATTTT.

The chain uses TRBV20-1 and TRBJ2-5; D possibly corresponds to TRBD2 (6 bases). V gave up 5 bases and J gave up 5 bases, with 9 bases separating them. This CDR3 is built from 11 residues. Germline CDR1 DFQATT, CDR2 SNEGSKA (reference sequence). Here the CDR3 reads CSAGDSETQYF. CDR3 bases: TGCAGTGCTGGGGACTCCGAGACCCAGTACTTC.

The genes are TRBV10-3 and TRBJ1-2, with D possibly being TRBD1 (5 bases). Germline V lookup: CDR1 ENHRY, CDR2 SYGVKD. The CDR3 sequence is 13 residues long. The V gene lost 6 bases and the J gene lost 5 bases, with 13 bases spanning the gap. The CDR3 coding sequence is TGTGCCATCAGCCAGGACACCTCATATGGCTACACCTTC. As protein: CAISQDTSYGYTF.

The V and J genes are TRBV5-4 and TRBJ1-5, with D unclear. Germline CDR1 and CDR2: SGHNT and YYREEE (reference sequence). V lost 4 bases, J lost 6 bases, and 17 bases lay in between. This CDR3 is built from 15 residues. The DNA of the CDR3 is TGTGCCAGCAGCACGGGTGGCGGGTTTAGTCAGCCCCAGCATTTT. As protein: CASSTGGGFSQPQHF.

This clone appeared a single time. The V call is TRBV9, the J call TRBJ2-1; 7 bases match TRBD2. There are 14 residues in the CDR3. V lost 0 bases and J lost 5; bases outside the gene matches: 2. From germline, CDR1 is SGDLS and CDR2 YYNGEE. CDR3 in amino acids: CASSVGLADNEQFF. The CDR3 DNA sequence: TGTGCCAGCAGCGTAGGGCTAGCGGACAATGAGCAGTTCTTC.

This clone was picked up a small number of times. The chain links TRBV10-3 to TRBJ1-3, with D possibly TRBD1 on 6 matching bases. The CDR3 is 14 residues long. Trimming stripped 3 bases from V and 4 bases from J, with 10 bases between. Per germline, CDR1 ENHRY and CDR2 SYGVKD. The CDR3 loop is CAISDTGKGNTIYF. CDR3 sequence (DNA): TGTGCCATCAGTGATACAGGGAAAGGAAACACCATATATTTT.

The rearrangement joins TRBV7-8 to TRBJ2-1, with 7 bases aligning to TRBD1. Germline lookup yields CDR1 SGHVS and CDR2 FQNEAQ. This CDR3 comprises 16 residues. The ends lost 5 bases at V and 5 bases at J; junction bases unmatched: 12. CDR3 residues: CASSRETGFKDNEQFF. The CDR3 nucleotides are TGTGCCAGCAGCCGAGAGACAGGGTTTAAGGACAATGAGCAGTTCTTC.

CDR3 loop: CASSHGSSGNTIYF. Here the CDR3 DNA reads TGTGCCAGCAGCCATGGGAGCTCTGGAAACACCATATATTTT. The J gene is TRBJ1-3, the V gene TRBV3-1 (or the pseudogene TRBV3-2); no clear D. V lost 3 bases and J lost 0, with 6 bases in between. This CDR3 has 14 residues. Per germline, CDR1 LGHDT and CDR2 YNNKEL (reference sequence).

CDR3 bases: TGTGCCAGCAGCCAAGCCGGACTAGCGGTGGGCGAGCAGTACTTC. Its translation: CASSQAGLAVGEQYF. The chain recombines TRBV4-2 with TRBJ2-7; the match to TRBD2 covers 10 bases. Germline CDR1 and CDR2: LGHNA and YNFKEQ. The CDR3 length is 15 residues. V trimming: 1 base; J trimming: 6 bases; junction bases outside the gene matches: 6.

This sequence joins TRBV18 and TRBJ2-3; D perhaps matches TRBD1 (6 bases). Trimming left V 2 bases short and J 5 bases short, with 8 bases between. In germline, CDR1 is KGHSH, CDR2 LQKENI. This CDR3 spans 13 amino acids. The CDR3 bases are TGTGCCAGCTCACCAATACAGGGAGATACGCAGTATTTT. Encoded protein: CASSPIQGDTQYF.

The V gene is TRBV5-8, the J gene TRBJ1-4, with D maybe TRBD1 (6 bases). V was pared by 7 bases and J by 7 bases, with 23 bases between. This CDR3 spans 16 amino acids. CDR1 and CDR2 (germline): SGHTS, YDEGEE. This CDR3 is CASSFDGSGASEKLFF. The CDR3 coding sequence is TGTGCCAGCTCCTTTGATGGGTCAGGGGCGAGTGAAAAACTGTTTTTT.

The V call is TRBV28, the J call TRBJ1-2; 8 bases are shared with TRBD1. This CDR3 spans 15 amino acids. CDR1 is MDHEN and CDR2 is SYDVKM in the germline V gene. The V gene end was trimmed by 5 bases and the J gene end by 4 bases; junction bases not matched to a gene: 9. CDR3: CASSPPGRGLYGYTF. In DNA form, the CDR3 reads TGTGCCAGCAGTCCTCCGGGCAGGGGGCTCTATGGCTACACCTTC.

This chain joins TRBV28 and TRBJ2-7, with D possibly matching TRBD1 (6 bases). The germline CDR1 and CDR2 sequences are MDHEN and SYDVKM. This CDR3 region has 14 residues. V lost 2 bases and J 2 bases, leaving 10 bases between the germline ends. CDR3 loop: CASSLPGAAYEQYV. CDR3 in DNA: TGTGCCAGCAGTTTACCAGGGGCGGCCTACGAGCAGTACGTC.

The chain carries TRBV11-2 and TRBJ2-3; 9 positions agree with TRBD2. The trim removed 0 bases at V and 2 bases at J, leaving 3 bases unmatched. From germline, CDR1 is SGHAT and CDR2 FQNNGV. CDR3 length equals 16 residues. The chain's CDR3 is CASSLDLAGPTDTQYF. The DNA of the CDR3 is TGTGCCAGCAGCTTAGATCTAGCGGGGCCCACAGATACGCAGTATTTT.

The V gene is TRBV10-3, the J gene TRBJ2-1; 11 positions match TRBD2. The germline gives CDR1 ENHRY, CDR2 SYGVKD. The V segment lost 6 bases and the J segment 2 bases; nucleotides outside the gene matches: 3. The CDR3 contains 15 residues. The CDR3 loop reads CAISLTSGAYNEQFF. Here the CDR3 DNA reads TGTGCCATCAGCCTGACTAGCGGGGCCTACAATGAGCAGTTCTTC.

The chain couples TRBV5-5 to TRBJ2-1; D is unclear. The CDR3 consists of 14 residues. V was shortened by 0 bases and J by 2 bases, with 6 bases between the two germline ends. Germline V gene sequence: CDR1 SGHKS, CDR2 YYEKEE (reference sequence). As DNA, the CDR3 is TGTGCCAGCAGCTTGGCCACAGCCTACAATGAGCAGTTCTTC. Encoded protein: CASSLATAYNEQFF.

The CDR3 region is CASSLGGEAFF. In DNA, the CDR3 is TGTGCCAGCAGCTTGGGGGGTGAAGCTTTCTTT. The genes are TRBV7-9 and TRBJ1-1, with TRBD1 as a possible D gene (5 bases). Germline loops: CDR1 SEHNR, CDR2 FQNEAQ (reference sequence). Trimming removed 3 bases from V and 7 bases from J, with 6 bases in between. CDR3 length: 11 residues.